This T cell receptor (beta chain) was sequenced for a study of response to subunit inactivated influenza vaccine. TCRdb re-analysed the RT-PCR reads in MiXCR, keeping a single row per CDR3 protein. This table has 400,000 to 550,000 distinct CDR3 sequences, less than 30% appearing once. Germline V gives CDR1 MNHNS, CDR2 SASEGT. Trimming left V 1 base short and J 3 bases short, with 4 bases between. The CDR3 consists of 12 residues. Material: CD4+ T cells sorted from PBMCs, obtained around 5 days after vaccination. This sequence originates from a man aged 50 to 60 who received an inactivated influenza vaccine. The chain combines TRBV6-1 with TRBJ2-7; D is ambiguous. The DNA for the CDR3 is TGTGCCAGCAGTGAAGGGTTCTACGAGCAGTACTTC. Amino acids: CASSEGFYEQYF.